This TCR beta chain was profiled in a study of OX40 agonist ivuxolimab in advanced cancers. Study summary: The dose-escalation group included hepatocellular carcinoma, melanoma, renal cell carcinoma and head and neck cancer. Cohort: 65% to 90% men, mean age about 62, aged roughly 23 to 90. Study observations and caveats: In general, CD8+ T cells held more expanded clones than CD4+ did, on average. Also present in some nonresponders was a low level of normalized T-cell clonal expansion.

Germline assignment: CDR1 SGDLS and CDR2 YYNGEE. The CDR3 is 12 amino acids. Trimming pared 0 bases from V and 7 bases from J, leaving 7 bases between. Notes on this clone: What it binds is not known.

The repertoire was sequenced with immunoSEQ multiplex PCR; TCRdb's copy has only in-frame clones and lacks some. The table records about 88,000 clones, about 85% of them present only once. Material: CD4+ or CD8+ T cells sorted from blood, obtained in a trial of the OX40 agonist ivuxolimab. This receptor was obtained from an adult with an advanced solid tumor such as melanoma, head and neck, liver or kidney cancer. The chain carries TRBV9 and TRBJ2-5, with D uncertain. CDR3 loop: CASSVDTATQYF. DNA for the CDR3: TGTGCCAGCAGCGTAGATACAGCGACCCAGTACTTC.